Listed below are T cell receptor beta chains from one sample, sequenced in a study of T cell responses to AZD1222 COVID-19 vaccine. The assay was immunoSEQ multiplex PCR, and TCRdb's table has in-frame clones only and misses some. The data hold some 120,000 clones, with 93% observed a single time. Material: peripheral blood, obtained on day 0 of AZD1222 vaccination. Every receptor here comes from an adult in good health. The CDR3 runs from the conserved cysteine through the conserved F or W. The D gene is left open where the match is weak. Expanded clones are given a class, and other clones once, few, many or no size at all.

size	V	J	D	CDR3	DNA
.	TRBV27	TRBJ2-1	.	CASSSPSDPAIDNEQFF	TGTGCCAGCAGTTCCCCCTCGGATCCGGCTATAGACAATGAGCAGTTCTTC
once	TRBV2	TRBJ1-5	.	CASTSQGANQPQHF	TGTGCCAGCACTTCTCAAGGGGCGAATCAGCCCCAGCATTTT
.	TRBV28	TRBJ2-3	.	CATFLQDTQYF	TGTGCCACCTTTCTGCAGGATACGCAGTATTTT
.	TRBV24-1	TRBJ2-1	TRBD2	CATSDNLRGGSYNEQFF	TGTGCCACCAGTGATAACCTTCGCGGGGGGTCTTACAATGAGCAGTTCTTC
once	TRBV18	TRBJ1-3	TRBD1	CASSPTGAGNTIYF	TGTGCCAGCTCACCGACAGGGGCTGGAAACACCATATATTTT
medium-sized	TRBV28	TRBJ1-2	.	CASSYLRGRHGYTF	TGTGCCAGCAGTTATCTCCGCGGACGGCATGGCTACACCTTC
.	TRBV4-3	TRBJ2-1	.	CASSQDGGDEQFF	TGCGCCAGCAGCCAAGATGGGGGCGATGAGCAGTTCTTC
.	TRBV20-1	TRBJ2-1	.	CSARAVEQFF	TGCAGTGCTAGAGCGGTAGAGCAGTTCTTC
once	TRBV27	TRBJ2-7	.	CASSLGSDSYEQYF	TGTGCCAGCAGTTTAGGCAGCGACTCCTACGAGCAGTACTTC
.	TRBV28	TRBJ1-5	TRBD1	CASSSWTGNQPQHF	TGTGCCAGCAGTTCCTGGACAGGGAATCAGCCCCAGCATTTT
.	TRBV18	TRBJ1-3	.	CASSPTLGHSNSGNTIYF	TGTGCCAGCTCACCCACGCTGGGGCATTCGAACTCAGGAAACACCATATATTTT
few	TRBV14	TRBJ2-7	TRBD2	CASSQGISGAAYEQYF	TGTGCCAGCAGCCAGGGAATTAGCGGGGCTGCCTACGAGCAGTACTTC
.	TRBV6-2/TRBV6-3	TRBJ1-5	.	CASSGGLNQPQHF	TGTGCCAGCAGTGGGGGCCTCAATCAGCCCCAGCATTTT
few	TRBV11-2	TRBJ2-7	TRBD2	CASSGLAGAYEQYF	TGTGCCAGCAGCGGCTTAGCGGGAGCCTACGAGCAGTACTTC
.	TRBV7-2	TRBJ2-6	.	CASSPRGVLSSGANVLTF	TGTGCCAGCAGCCCAAGAGGGGTTCTCAGCTCTGGGGCCAACGTCCTGACTTTC
.	TRBV11-2	TRBJ2-1	.	CASSLDTAGDYNEQFF	TGTGCCAGCAGCTTAGATACGGCAGGGGATTACAATGAGCAGTTCTTC
.	TRBV6-5	TRBJ2-4	.	CASSYVLLAKNIQYF	TGTGCCAGCAGTTACGTTCTCCTAGCCAAAAACATTCAGTACTTC
.	TRBV27	TRBJ1-4	.	CASSLGPKTTNEKLFF	TGTGCCAGCAGTTTAGGCCCGAAAACAACTAATGAAAAACTGTTTTTT
.	TRBV7-8	TRBJ2-7	TRBD1	CASSLTPTGAPYEQYF	TGTGCCAGCAGCTTAACCCCCACAGGGGCCCCCTACGAGCAGTACTTC
.	TRBV27	TRBJ2-2	TRBD2	CASSPLGGRNGELFF	TGTGCCAGCAGTCCCCTTGGCGGGAGGAACGGGGAGCTGTTTTTT
once	TRBV27	TRBJ2-7	TRBD1	CASSGGATGMREQYF	TGTGCCAGCAGTGGTGGGGCGACAGGGATGCGGGAGCAGTACTTC
.	TRBV19	TRBJ1-5	.	CASSIEFGRFNQPQHF	TGTGCCAGTAGTATAGAGTTCGGAAGATTTAATCAGCCCCAGCATTTT
once	TRBV2	TRBJ2-7	.	CASGKNPHEQYF	TGTGCCAGCGGGAAGAATCCCCACGAGCAGTACTTC
.	TRBV2	TRBJ2-7	.	CASKTQNLDRAYEQYF	TGTGCCAGCAAGACTCAGAACCTGGATAGGGCCTACGAGCAGTACTTC
.	TRBV10-3	TRBJ2-3	.	CAISESERVGTDTQYF	TGTGCCATCAGTGAGTCAGAGCGGGTGGGCACAGATACGCAGTATTTT
.	TRBV6-6	TRBJ2-7	TRBD1	CASSPHRGQGMVHEQYF	TGTGCCAGCAGTCCACATCGGGGACAGGGGATGGTCCACGAGCAGTACTTC
.	TRBV15	TRBJ2-1	.	CATSRAYAVGNEQFF	TGTGCCACCAGCAGAGCCTACGCTGTGGGGAATGAGCAGTTCTTC
.	TRBV6-6	TRBJ1-2	TRBD1	CASSFLQGSGGYTF	TGTGCCAGCAGTTTCCTACAGGGGTCGGGTGGCTACACCTTC
.	TRBV19	TRBJ1-5	TRBD1	CASSTGLDQPQHF	TGTGCCAGCTCGACAGGGCTTGATCAGCCCCAGCATTTT
.	TRBV5-5	TRBJ1-2	.	CASSPLDWGPSNEGYTF	TGTGCCAGCAGCCCCTTGGATTGGGGGCCCTCTAATGAAGGCTACACCTTC
.	TRBV9	TRBJ1-2	.	CASSVVPPAGYTF	TGTGCCAGCAGCGTAGTTCCCCCCGCTGGCTACACCTTC
few	TRBV5-5	TRBJ1-2	.	CASSGGRVSNGYTF	TGTGCCAGCAGCGGCGGGAGGGTATCCAATGGCTACACCTTC
.	TRBV5-1	TRBJ2-7	.	CASSWADNYEQYF	TGCGCCAGCAGCTGGGCGGATAACTACGAGCAGTACTTC
.	TRBV4-2	TRBJ2-7	.	CASSQDLWTDEQYF	TGTGCCAGCAGCCAAGATTTGTGGACAGACGAGCAGTACTTC
.	TRBV27	TRBJ2-7	.	CASSPRASITRQFYEQYF	TGTGCCAGCAGTCCGCGCGCATCCATAACAAGGCAGTTCTACGAGCAGTACTTC
.	TRBV3-1/TRBV3-2	TRBJ2-5	.	CASSTRTLQETQYF	TGTGCCAGCAGCACTCGGACGCTGCAGGAGACCCAGTACTTC
.	TRBV18	TRBJ2-2	TRBD1	CASSNPRQGANTGELFF	TGTGCCAGCTCTAATCCGCGACAGGGGGCGAACACCGGGGAGCTGTTTTTT
.	TRBV15	TRBJ2-7	TRBD2	CATFYPSGTKAYEQYF	TGTGCCACCTTTTATCCTAGCGGGACCAAAGCCTACGAGCAGTACTTC
.	TRBV27	TRBJ1-5	.	CASSLSYGDSNQPQHF	TGTGCCAGCAGTTTATCATATGGGGATAGCAATCAGCCCCAGCATTTT
.	TRBV4-2	TRBJ2-3	TRBD2	CASSPLGGGPSTDTQYF	TGTGCCAGCAGCCCCCTGGGGGGAGGGCCGAGCACAGATACGCAGTATTTT
few	TRBV10-1	TRBJ1-1	.	CARTGNTEAFF	TGCGCCAGGACAGGGAACACTGAAGCTTTCTTT
once	TRBV19	TRBJ2-7	TRBD1	CASSGQGSGEQYF	TGTGCCAGTAGTGGACAGGGTAGCGGCGAGCAGTACTTC
.	TRBV10-3	TRBJ1-2	.	CAIRPDRRVGGMDGYTF	TGTGCCATCAGACCAGACCGGCGGGTCGGAGGAATGGATGGCTACACCTTC
.	TRBV9	TRBJ2-5	.	CASSEGGNRLGTQYF	TGTGCCAGCAGCGAAGGGGGAAACAGGCTAGGAACCCAGTACTTC
.	TRBV24-1	TRBJ2-3	.	CATSDSAPTRGKSTDTQYF	TGTGCCACCAGTGATTCCGCCCCTACGCGGGGCAAAAGCACAGATACGCAGTATTTT
.	TRBV11-1	TRBJ2-7	.	CASSLTSSYEQYF	TGTGCCAGCAGCCTGACTAGTTCCTACGAGCAGTACTTC
.	TRBV3-1/TRBV3-2	TRBJ2-5	TRBD2	CASSHGLAGTLRGETQYF	TGTGCCAGCAGCCACGGACTAGCGGGCACCTTACGCGGGGAGACCCAGTACTTC
once	TRBV19	TRBJ1-2	.	CASSILGINYGYTF	TGTGCCAGTAGTATTTTAGGGATCAACTATGGCTACACCTTC
.	TRBV18	TRBJ1-1	TRBD1	CASSRGQMNTEAFF	TGTGCCAGCTCAAGGGGACAGATGAACACTGAAGCTTTCTTT
.	TRBV28	TRBJ2-7	.	CASSSVPGAYEQYF	TGTGCCAGCAGTTCCGTGCCAGGGGCCTACGAGCAGTACTTC
.	TRBV3-1/TRBV3-2	TRBJ2-7	.	CASSHRDSSYEQYF	TGTGCCAGCAGCCATAGAGACTCTTCCTACGAGCAGTACTTC
.	TRBV29-1	TRBJ1-1	.	CSVVISGFWTTEAFF	TGCAGCGTTGTCATCTCCGGGTTCTGGACCACTGAAGCTTTCTTT
.	TRBV28	TRBJ1-3	.	CASSLPSYSGGNTIYF	TGTGCCAGCAGTTTGCCTTCATACAGTGGGGGAAACACCATATATTTT
.	TRBV6-5	TRBJ2-1	.	CASSQNNEQFF	TGTGCCAGCAGTCAAAACAATGAGCAGTTCTTC
once	TRBV5-6	TRBJ1-5	.	CASSLRSTGSQPQHF	TGTGCCAGCAGCTTGAGGTCAACAGGTTCCCAGCCCCAGCATTTT
.	TRBV18	TRBJ1-5	.	CASSPALGDQPQHF	TGTGCCAGCTCACCGGCATTAGGGGATCAGCCCCAGCATTTT
.	TRBV4-1	TRBJ2-2	.	CASSQEQGTNTGELFF	TGCGCCAGCAGCCAAGAGCAGGGCACGAACACCGGGGAGCTGTTTTTT